This is a list of T cell receptor beta chains from one sample in a study of T-cell reconstitution after alpha-beta-depleted transplantation in children. TCRdb itself ran the PCR reads through MiXCR, one entry per CDR3 protein. The table has hundreds of thousands of distinct CDR3 sequences, 9.5% to 13% seen once. The sequences come from PBMCs, collected before TCRalphabeta/CD19-depleted stem cell transplant. The receptors were sampled from a child under two years old with acute myeloid leukemia, due to receive a stem cell transplant. Each CDR3 is given with its conserved first and last residue. A D gene is named only where the DNA matches it firmly. Only part of the rows carry a size: once, few, many, or a class if the clone is expanded.

D gene: .; J gene: TRBJ1-3; V gene: TRBV20-1; CDR3 length: 14; clone size: once; CDR3 DNA: TGCAGTGCTCGCGACGGGGAGCAGGGAAACACCATATATTTT; CDR3 protein: CSARDGEQGNTIYF
D gene: .; J gene: TRBJ2-7; V gene: TRBV5-1; CDR3 length: 12; clone size: .; CDR3 DNA: TGCGCCTGCAGAGATACAAATGGAGAACAGTACTTC; CDR3 protein: CACRDTNGEQYF
D gene: .; J gene: TRBJ1-2; V gene: TRBV4-2; CDR3 length: 13; clone size: .; CDR3 DNA: TGTGCCAGCGGCACTGGGCCCAACTATGGCTACACCTTC; CDR3 protein: CASGTGPNYGYTF
D gene: TRBD2; J gene: TRBJ2-5; V gene: TRBV12-3/TRBV12-4; CDR3 length: 15; clone size: many; CDR3 DNA: TGTGCCAGCAGTTTAACACTAGCGGGAGCGGAGACCCAGTACTTC; CDR3 protein: CASSLTLAGAETQYF
D gene: .; J gene: TRBJ2-2; V gene: TRBV20-1; CDR3 length: 13; clone size: many; CDR3 DNA: TGCAGTGCTAGAGATACCGACCCCGGGGAGCTGTTTTTT; CDR3 protein: CSARDTDPGELFF
D gene: TRBD2; J gene: TRBJ2-1; V gene: TRBV20-1; CDR3 length: 15; clone size: many; CDR3 DNA: TGCAGTGCCCCTAAGGCGGCTAGCGGGAACAATGAGCAGTTCTTC; CDR3 protein: CSAPKAASGNNEQFF
D gene: TRBD2; J gene: TRBJ2-1; V gene: TRBV5-1; CDR3 length: 18; clone size: many; CDR3 DNA: TGCGCCAGCAGCTTCCTTCCGGGACTAGCGGGAGTCTACAATGAGCAGTTCTTC; CDR3 protein: CASSFLPGLAGVYNEQFF
D gene: .; J gene: TRBJ2-2; V gene: TRBV11-2; CDR3 length: 13; clone size: .; CDR3 DNA: TGTGCCTGCACCCCGGCTCTCACCGGGGAGCCGTTTTTT; CDR3 protein: CACTPALTGEPFF
D gene: .; J gene: TRBJ1-4; V gene: TRBV20-1; CDR3 length: 13; clone size: many; CDR3 DNA: TGCAGTGCCACAGACAGAAAGGATGAAAAACTGTTTTTT; CDR3 protein: CSATDRKDEKLFF
D gene: .; J gene: TRBJ1-5; V gene: TRBV6-5; CDR3 length: 13; clone size: many; CDR3 DNA: TGTGCCAGCAGTTCAGGGTGGTATCAGCCCCAGCATTTT; CDR3 protein: CASSSGWYQPQHF
D gene: TRBD2; J gene: TRBJ2-7; V gene: TRBV5-1; CDR3 length: 14; clone size: many; CDR3 DNA: TGCGCCAGCAGCTTTGAGCGGGAGGCCTACGAGCAGTACTTC; CDR3 protein: CASSFEREAYEQYF
D gene: TRBD1; J gene: TRBJ2-6; V gene: TRBV28; CDR3 length: 19; clone size: .; CDR3 DNA: TGTGCCAGCAGTTTACTGACCGCTGGACAGGGCGCTGGGGCCGACGTCCTGACTTTC; CDR3 protein: CASSLLTAGQGAGADVLTF